These 26 T cell receptor beta chains originate from one sample sequenced in a study of molecular identifiers for immune sequencing clone quantification. MiXCR, applied by TCRdb to the PCR reads, yields one record per CDR3 protein. The sample holds approximately 97,000 distinct CDR3 sequences, around 24% seen once. Input material: naive CD8+ T cells from blood, with Jurkat cell RNA spiked in. Subset denoted: FACS-sorted CD8+CD4-CCR7+CD45RA+ naive T cells. The receptor set was obtained from a human donor in good health. Some libraries in this study had Jurkat cell RNA spiked in.

This clonotype was counted at least ten times. The chain has TRBV19 and TRBJ2-7; unclear D gene. This CDR3 has 14 amino acids. Germline CDR1 and CDR2: LNHDA and SQIVND (reference sequence). Trimming removed 6 bases from V and 0 bases from J, with 12 bases in between. The CDR3 region is CASSPNSFSYEQYF. The CDR3 nucleotides read TGTGCCAGTAGCCCAAACAGCTTCTCCTACGAGCAGTACTTC. Full variable domain (rest looked up from reference TRBV19 and TRBJ2-7): DGGITQSPKYLFRKEGQNVTLSCEQNLNHDAMYWYRQDPGQGLRLIYYSQIVNDFQKGDIAEGYSVSREKKESFPLTVTSAQKNPTAFYLCASSPNSFSYEQYFGPGTRLTVT.

In the case of this clonotype: It may be a read error: a sequence one base away is much more abundant. The chain joins TRBV20-1 to TRBJ1-1, with TRBD1 matching over 7 bases. Germline CDR1 and CDR2: DFQATT and SNEGSKA (reference sequence). The CDR3 runs to 13 residues. Trimming removed 3 bases from V and 4 bases from J; junction bases left unmatched: 5. The CDR3 nucleotides read TGCAGTGCTAGGGGGACAGCGAGCACTGAAGCTTTCTTT. Its protein product is CSARGTASTEAFF.

This clonotype was observed at least ten times. V is TRBV4-1 and J is TRBJ1-6; D not resolved. Germline V gene data show CDR1 as MGHRA and CDR2 as YSYEKL. There are 13 residues in the CDR3. Trimming stripped 1 base from V and 7 bases from J, with 5 bases between. The CDR3 nucleotides read TGCGCCAGCAGCCAAGGTCGGAATTCACCCCTCCACTTT. It codes for CASSQGRNSPLHF.

This clonotype has at least ten counts. V and J are TRBV4-3 and TRBJ2-5; D is ambiguous. Trimming took 0 bases from V and 1 from J, leaving 6 bases between them. The CDR3 loop spans 14 amino acids. Germline CDR1 and CDR2: LGHNA and YSLEER. This CDR3 reads CASSQDLVQETQYF. In DNA form, the CDR3 reads TGCGCCAGCAGCCAAGACCTTGTCCAAGAGACCCAGTACTTC.

This clonotype was recorded many times. This chain links TRBV10-1 with TRBJ1-4; D not resolved. The length of the CDR3 is 15 residues. The ends were cut back, 2 bases at V and 5 bases at J, with 12 bases in the middle. CDR1 is WNHNN, CDR2 SYGVQD, per germline (reference sequence). The CDR3 sequence is CASSEGRRTNEKLFF. CDR3 bases: TGCGCCAGCAGTGAGGGGCGAAGGACGAATGAAAAACTGTTTTTT.

Remarks on this clonotype: This could be a read error, since a much larger clone is one nucleotide away. V and J are TRBV4-2 and TRBJ2-7; 7 nucleotides line up with TRBD1. Germline V gene lookup returns CDR1 LGHNA and CDR2 YNFKEQ. The CDR3 loop spans 16 amino acids. With 1 base clipped from V and 4 bases from J, the junction kept 10 bases outside the gene matches. The CDR3 here is CASSQAEGAGAYEQYF. The CDR3 nucleotides are TGTGCCAGCAGCCAAGCAGAGGGGGCGGGCGCATACGAGCAGTACTTC.

As regards this clonotype: This sequence may be a read error, since a much larger clone differs from it by one base. This chain links TRBV7-6 with TRBJ2-5, with a weak D call TRBD1 (5 bases). The length of the CDR3 is 16 residues. Germline loops: CDR1 SGHVS, CDR2 FNYEAQ. CDR3 region: CAGSLATQETQETQYF. The CDR3 nucleotides are TGTGCCGGCAGCTTAGCTACACAGGAGACACAAGAGACCCAGTACTTC. Variable domain in full (rest from reference TRBV7-6 and TRBJ2-5): GAGVSQSPRYKVTKRGQDVALRCDPISGHVSLYWYRQALGQGPEFLTYFNYEAQQDKSGLPNDRFSAERPEGSISTLTIQRTEQRDSAMYRCAGSLATQETQETQYFGPGTRLLVL.

In its sample, this clonotype was seen many times. The J gene is TRBJ2-7, the V gene TRBV4-1; 9 bases fit TRBD1. Per germline, CDR1 MGHRA and CDR2 YSYEKL. V dropped 0 bases and J dropped 5; count of bases not matched to a gene: 5. This CDR3 region has 15 residues. CDR3 sequence: CASSQDGTGYNEQYF. The CDR3 DNA reads TGCGCCAGCAGCCAAGACGGGACAGGGTATAACGAGCAGTACTTC.

This clonotype was observed a handful of times. This chain connects TRBV7-2 to TRBJ2-2; 9 bases agree with TRBD2. This CDR3 contains 17 residues. Germline V gives CDR1 SGHTA, CDR2 FQGNSA. V was clipped by 5 bases and J by 5 bases; unmatched bases: 12. The CDR3 loop is CASSTEGLAAGTGELFF. Written as DNA, the CDR3 is TGTGCCAGCAGCACAGAGGGACTAGCTGCGGGGACCGGGGAGCTGTTTTTT.

Comment on this clonotype: A much larger clone lies one base from this, so it may be a read error. The DNA for the CDR3 is TGCAGTGCTAGAGAACGACCCTACGAGCAGTACTTC. It translates to CSARERPYEQYF. V and J are TRBV20-1 and TRBJ2-7, with D unclear. The CDR3 has 12 amino acids. The V end was cut by 0 bases, the J end by 2 bases, with 5 bases between. Per the germline V gene, CDR1 is DFQATT and CDR2 is SNEGSKA (reference sequence).

Many counts were recorded for this clonotype. The genes are TRBV19 and TRBJ2-7; D gene uncertain. The CDR3 extends over 13 amino acids. Trimming removed 5 bases at V and 0 bases at J, with 8 bases between. The germline gives CDR1 LNHDA, CDR2 SQIVND (reference sequence). In DNA form, the CDR3 reads TGTGCCAGTAGTCCGGAGAGCTCCTACGAGCAGTACTTC. Translated: CASSPESSYEQYF. The whole variable domain, remainder taken from reference TRBV19 and TRBJ2-7, is DGGITQSPKYLFRKEGQNVTLSCEQNLNHDAMYWYRQDPGQGLRLIYYSQIVNDFQKGDIAEGYSVSREKKESFPLTVTSAQKNPTAFYLCASSPESSYEQYFGPGTRLTVT.

This clonotype was seen many times. The V gene is TRBV30, the J gene TRBJ1-6; D is uncertain. Deletions cut 2 bases from V and 6 bases from J, with 11 bases between. CDR1 and CDR2 from the germline V gene are GTSNPN and SVGIG (reference sequence). The CDR3 totals 14 residues. In DNA form, the CDR3 reads TGTGCCTGGAGTTCGGGGTCCACTAATTCACCCCTCCACTTT. Protein product: CAWSSGSTNSPLHF.

Concerning this clonotype itself: The conserved phenylalanine or tryptophan is not found at the CDR3 terminus, so this likely reflects a read error. The CDR3: CASSFSHYEQYL. DNA of the CDR3: TGTGCCAGCAGCTTCTCCCACTACGAGCAGTACCTC. The V and J genes are TRBV11-2 and TRBJ2-7; D remains unclear. The germline V gene has CDR1 SGHAT and CDR2 FQNNGV. The V end was cut by 3 bases, the J end by 3 bases, with 6 bases between. This CDR3 spans 12 amino acids.

This clonotype occurred many times. This chain joins TRBV12-3 or TRBV12-4 and TRBJ1-2; D may be TRBD1 (5 bases). The germline V and J ends were trimmed by 1 base and 5 bases, with 8 bases remaining between them. This CDR3 region has 13 residues. CDR3 DNA sequence: TGTGCCAGCAGTTTAGGGACACTTTATGGCTACACCTTC. Amino acid sequence: CASSLGTLYGYTF.

Comments on this clonotype: Relative to the germline gene, one junction end is altered; a read error may explain this. The chain has TRBV14 and TRBJ2-7, with D perhaps TRBD1 or TRBD2 (6 bases each). The CDR3 is made up of 12 amino acids. The V gene's germline CDR1 is SGHDN and CDR2 FVKESK. CDR3 residues: CATGATSCEQCF. CDR3 in DNA: TGTGCCACGGGGGCCACCTCCTGCGAGCAGTGCTTC. The whole variable domain, filled in from reference TRBV14 and TRBJ2-7, reads EAGVTQFPSHSVIEKGQTVTLRCDPISGHDNLYWYRRVMGKEIKFLLHFVKESKQDESGMPNNRFLAERTGGTYSTLKVQPAELEDSGVYFCATGATSCEQCFGPGTRLTVT.

The chain uses TRBV27 and TRBJ2-7; 9 bases are a match to TRBD1. Trimming removed 11 bases from V and 7 bases from J; junction bases left unmatched: 9. CDR3 length: 12 amino acids. Germline values: CDR1 MNHEY, CDR2 SMNVEV (reference sequence). The CDR3 reads CAPGTGFGEQYF. Written as DNA, the CDR3 is TGTGCCCCAGGGACAGGGTTTGGAGAGCAGTACTTC.

This clonotype has a count of ten or more. The chain recombines TRBV6-2 or TRBV6-3 with TRBJ2-1; 12 nucleotides line up with TRBD2. Germline V gene lookup returns CDR1 MNHEY and CDR2 SVGEGT. The CDR3 loop spans 17 amino acids. Trimming took 7 bases from V and 9 from J; bases not matched to a gene: 16. In nucleotides, the CDR3 is TGTGCCAGCACCGTTGGACTAGCGGGACGGCTTTTCGGTGAGCAGTTCTTC. Translated, it gives CASTVGLAGRLFGEQFF.

This clonotype showed up many times. This chain links TRBV9 with TRBJ2-3; 10 bases map to TRBD2. The CDR3 contains 14 residues. The germline V gene encodes CDR1 SGDLS and CDR2 YYNGEE. Losses at the gene ends were 5 bases for V and 6 bases for J; bases not matched to a gene: 6. The CDR3 protein is CASSFSGGIDTQYF. CDR3 nucleotides: TGTGCCAGCAGTTTTAGCGGGGGGATCGATACGCAGTATTTT.

This clonotype has at least ten counts. The chain recombines TRBV2 with TRBJ1-1, with a weak D call TRBD1 (5 bases). There are 14 residues in the CDR3. Germline V gene data show CDR1 as SNHLY and CDR2 as FYNNEI. Trimming pared 1 base from V and 1 base from J, leaving 7 bases between. DNA for the CDR3: TGTGCCAGCAGTGAAGAGGGGTCGAACACTGAAGCTTTCTTT. This gives the protein CASSEEGSNTEAFF.

In its sample, this clonotype was seen many times. V and J are TRBV9 and TRBJ2-3; the D gene is possibly TRBD2 (6 bases). Trimming cost V 2 bases and J 4 bases, with 17 bases left between them. The CDR3 is 16 amino acids. Germline CDR1 reads SGDLS; CDR2 reads YYNGEE. This CDR3 reads CASSVDGGASADTQYF. DNA for the CDR3: TGTGCCAGCAGCGTGGACGGGGGAGCGTCGGCAGATACGCAGTATTTT.

About this clonotype: A much larger clone lies one base from this, so it may be a read error. This sequence joins TRBV6-5 and TRBJ1-4; no reliable D call. CDR3 size: 15 residues. V lost 6 bases, J lost 11 bases, and 22 bases lay in between. The germline V gene has CDR1 MNHEY and CDR2 SVGAGI. Written as DNA, the CDR3 is TGTGCCAGCAGCGGAGGAGACTGCGACGTTTGGAAACTGTTTTTT. It yields the protein CASSGGDCDVWKLFF.

This clonotype was recorded at least ten times. V gene TRBV20-1 combines with J gene TRBJ1-5, with TRBD1 as a possible D gene (5 bases). Trimming took 3 bases from V and 0 from J, leaving 15 bases between them. In germline, CDR1 is DFQATT, CDR2 SNEGSKA (reference sequence). The CDR3 is 16 amino acids. CDR3 in amino acids: CSARGTLGVSNQPQHF. The CDR3 nucleotides read TGCAGTGCTAGGGGGACTTTGGGGGTTAGCAATCAGCCCCAGCATTTT.

The rearrangement links TRBV4-3 to TRBJ1-3, with no clear D. The length of the CDR3 is 16 residues. Germline V gene sequence: CDR1 LGHNA, CDR2 YSLEER. Trimming cost V 0 bases and J 0 bases, with 9 bases left between them. CDR3 sequence (DNA): TGCGCCAGCAGCCAAGATAACGGAGTCTCTGGAAACACCATATATTTT. Amino acids: CASSQDNGVSGNTIYF.

This clonotype showed up many times. The chain carries TRBV7-9 and TRBJ2-3; D ambiguous. The CDR3 spans 15 residues. V was cut by 1 base and J by 0 bases, with 8 bases left in between. Germline V gene sequence: CDR1 SEHNR, CDR2 FQNEAQ (reference sequence). The CDR3 here is CASSLGIVSTDTQYF. In nucleotides, the CDR3 is TGTGCCAGCAGCTTAGGTATCGTTAGCACAGATACGCAGTATTTT.

In regard to this clonotype: At one boundary the junction diverges from the germline segment, which might be a read error. The chain uses TRBV30 and TRBJ2-7, with D hard to call. The germline gives CDR1 GTSNPN, CDR2 SVGIG (reference sequence). CDR3 size: 12 residues. The CDR3 is CAGSGYSYEHYF. The CDR3 coding sequence is TGTGCCGGTTCTGGTTACTCCTACGAGCACTACTTC. The full variable domain, with the rest looked up from reference TRBV30 and TRBJ2-7, is SQTIHQWPATLVQPVGSPLSLECTVEGTSNPNLYWYRQAAGRGLQLLFYSVGIGQISSEVPQNLSASRPQDRQFILSSKKLLLSDSGFYLCAGSGYSYEHYFGPGTRLTVT.

Comments on this clonotype: The conserved closing phenylalanine or tryptophan is absent in this CDR3, likely reflecting a read error. The V gene is TRBV18, the J gene TRBJ2-2, with 8 bases lining up with TRBD1. V dropped 3 bases and J dropped 0; count of bases not matched to a gene: 3. Germline CDR1 reads KGHSH; CDR2 reads LQKENI. The CDR3 runs 16 residues. The CDR3 sequence: CASSPGQDPNTGELFS. CDR3 nucleotides: TGTGCCAGCTCACCGGGACAGGACCCGAACACCGGGGAGCTGTTTTCT.